The clone carrying this T cell receptor (beta chain) was counted once. These data belong to a study of blood T cell repertoires in COVID-19. Study at large: The study drew acute and convalescent COVID-19 samples from the United States, Italy and Spain. The cDNA or gDNA used as material had been derived from T cells, B-cell-depleted T cells, or PBMCs.

In the study's own analysis: Amplifying reference gene primers gave estimates of nucleated cell counts. Data came from immunoSEQ multiplex PCR; TCRdb stores just in-frame clones and leaves some out. Clone size and the V and J calls come from that table; the DNA yielded D and trimming. The repertoire includes 200,000 to 250,000 clones, under 90% of them detected once, and around 6.9% sits in the top ten. Germline V gene sequence: CDR1 SEHNR, CDR2 FQNEAQ (reference sequence). Between the trimmed V and J ends, which lost 8 bases and 1 base, there was a span of 14 bases. This CDR3 is 15 amino acids long.

The origin of this receptor is a man between 60 and 75 years old who had recovered from COVID-19. This sequence joins TRBV7-9 and TRBJ1-4; the D gene is possibly TRBD1 (5 bases). Sequences were obtained from peripheral blood. CDR3 DNA: TGTGCCAGCGGGACTTCGACGGTAACTAATGAAAAACTGTTTTTT. Amino acids: CASGTSTVTNEKLFF.